This T cell receptor beta chain stems from a study of response to subunit inactivated influenza vaccine. TCRdb reprocessed the RT-PCR reads with MiXCR, giving one entry per CDR3 protein. The table lists around 520,000 distinct CDR3 sequences, 10% to 15% of them singletons. The CDR3 runs 16 residues. This clonotype has more than one count but fewer than ten. The source is a man between 45 and 60 years old who received an inactivated influenza vaccine. V gene TRBV21-1 combines with J gene TRBJ1-1; the table calls TRBD1, which could not be checked here. TRBV21-1 is listed as a pseudogene. The sequences come from PBMCs from blood, collected on the day of vaccination. The CDR3 loop is CASSKGTGNKDTEAFF. The CDR3 nucleotides are TGTGCCAGCAGCAAAGGGACAGGGAACAAGGACACTGAAGCTTTCTTT.